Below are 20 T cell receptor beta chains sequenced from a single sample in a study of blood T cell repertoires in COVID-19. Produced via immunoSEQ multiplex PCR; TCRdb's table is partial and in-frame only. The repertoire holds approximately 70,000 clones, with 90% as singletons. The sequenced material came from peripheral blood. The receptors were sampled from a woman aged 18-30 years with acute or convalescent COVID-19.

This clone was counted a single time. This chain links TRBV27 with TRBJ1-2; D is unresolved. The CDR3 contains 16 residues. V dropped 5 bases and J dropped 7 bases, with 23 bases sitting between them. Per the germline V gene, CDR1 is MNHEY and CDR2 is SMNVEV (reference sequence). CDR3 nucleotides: TGTGCCAGCAGTCCTAGGACGGGGAGAGAGGGCCGTGGCTACACCTTC. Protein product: CASSPRTGREGRGYTF.

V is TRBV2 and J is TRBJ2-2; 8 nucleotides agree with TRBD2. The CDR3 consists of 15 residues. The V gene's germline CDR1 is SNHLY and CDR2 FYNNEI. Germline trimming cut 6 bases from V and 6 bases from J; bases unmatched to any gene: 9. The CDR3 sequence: CASRSSSGISGELFF. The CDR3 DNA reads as TGTGCCAGCAGGTCCAGTAGCGGGATATCCGGGGAGCTGTTTTTT.

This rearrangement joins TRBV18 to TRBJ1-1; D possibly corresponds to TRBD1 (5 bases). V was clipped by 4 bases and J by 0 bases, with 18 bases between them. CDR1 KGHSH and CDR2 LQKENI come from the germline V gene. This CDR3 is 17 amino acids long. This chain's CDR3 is CASSLAGLQVLNTEAFF. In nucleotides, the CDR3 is TGTGCCAGCTCACTGGCGGGGCTACAGGTATTGAACACTGAAGCTTTCTTT.

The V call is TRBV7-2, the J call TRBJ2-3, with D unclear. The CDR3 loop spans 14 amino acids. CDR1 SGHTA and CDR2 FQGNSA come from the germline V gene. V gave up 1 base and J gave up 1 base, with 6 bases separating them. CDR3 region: CASSLGRGTDTQYF. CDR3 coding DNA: TGTGCCAGCAGCTTAGGACGGGGCACAGATACGCAGTATTTT.

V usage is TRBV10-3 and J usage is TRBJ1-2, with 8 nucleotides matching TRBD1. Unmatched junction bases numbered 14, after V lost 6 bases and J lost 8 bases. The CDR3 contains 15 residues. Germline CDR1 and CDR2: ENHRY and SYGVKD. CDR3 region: CAISTGTGQSGGYTF. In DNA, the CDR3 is TGTGCCATCAGCACCGGGACAGGCCAATCGGGGGGCTACACCTTC.

In DNA, the CDR3 is TGTGCCAGCAGCTTCCCTAGCGGGGGCGCCTCCTCCTACAATGAGCAGTTCTTC. Residues: CASSFPSGGASSYNEQFF. V gene TRBV7-8 combines with J gene TRBJ2-1; 10 bases agree with TRBD2. V lost 3 bases and J lost 0; bases outside the gene matches: 8. CDR1 and CDR2 from the germline V gene are SGHVS and FQNEAQ. The CDR3 has 18 amino acids.

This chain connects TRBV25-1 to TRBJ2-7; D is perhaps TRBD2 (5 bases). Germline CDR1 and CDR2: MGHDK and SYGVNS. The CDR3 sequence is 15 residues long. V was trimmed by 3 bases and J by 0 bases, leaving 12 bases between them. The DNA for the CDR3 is TGTGCCAGCAGTGAGCAAGGGAGAAACTCCTACGAGCAGTACTTC. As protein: CASSEQGRNSYEQYF.

The CDR3 sequence is CASSPKTGDSPLHF. CDR3 coding DNA: TGCGCCAGCAGCCCTAAAACAGGGGACTCACCCCTCCACTTT. This chain uses TRBV4-1 with TRBJ1-6, with 7 bases lining up with TRBD1. V was pared by 4 bases and J by 10 bases, with 7 bases of the junction left unmatched. In germline, CDR1 is MGHRA, CDR2 YSYEKL. This CDR3 contains 14 residues.

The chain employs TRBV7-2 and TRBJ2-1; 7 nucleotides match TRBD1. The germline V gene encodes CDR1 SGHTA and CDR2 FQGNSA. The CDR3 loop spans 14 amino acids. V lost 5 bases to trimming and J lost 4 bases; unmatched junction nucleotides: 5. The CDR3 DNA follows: TGTGCCAGCAGCCGGGACAGTGGTTACAATGAGCAGTTCTTC. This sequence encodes CASSRDSGYNEQFF.

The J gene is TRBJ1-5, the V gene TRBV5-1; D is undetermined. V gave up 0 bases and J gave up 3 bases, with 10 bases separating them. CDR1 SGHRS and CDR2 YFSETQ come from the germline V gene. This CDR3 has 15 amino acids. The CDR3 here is CASSLGPDFNQPQHF. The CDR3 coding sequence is TGCGCCAGCAGCTTGGGCCCGGACTTCAATCAGCCCCAGCATTTT.

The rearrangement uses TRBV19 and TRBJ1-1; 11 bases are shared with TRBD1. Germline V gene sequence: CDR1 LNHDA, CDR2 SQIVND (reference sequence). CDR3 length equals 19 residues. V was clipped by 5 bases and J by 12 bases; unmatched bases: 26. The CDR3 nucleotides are TGTGCCAGTAGTGCGGCCTTCTCCGGGACAGGGGGTCCGCGGAGGCTCACTTTCTTT. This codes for CASSAAFSGTGGPRRLTFF.

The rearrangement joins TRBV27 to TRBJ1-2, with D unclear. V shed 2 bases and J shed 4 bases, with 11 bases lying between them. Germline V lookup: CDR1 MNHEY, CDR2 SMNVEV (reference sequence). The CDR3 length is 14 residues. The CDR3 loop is CASSLRGEGYGYTF. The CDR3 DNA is TGTGCCAGCAGTTTACGCGGAGAGGGCTATGGCTACACCTTC.

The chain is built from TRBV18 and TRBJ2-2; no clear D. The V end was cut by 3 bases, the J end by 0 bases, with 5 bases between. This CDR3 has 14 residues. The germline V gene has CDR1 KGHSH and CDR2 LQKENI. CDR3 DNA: TGTGCCAGCTCACCTGGAGCGAACACCGGGGAGCTGTTTTTT. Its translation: CASSPGANTGELFF.

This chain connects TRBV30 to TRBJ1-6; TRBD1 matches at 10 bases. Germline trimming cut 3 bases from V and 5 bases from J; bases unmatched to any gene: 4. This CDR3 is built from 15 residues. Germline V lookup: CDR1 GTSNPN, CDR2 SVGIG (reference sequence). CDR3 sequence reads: CAWSAGTGDNSPLHF. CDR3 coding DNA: TGTGCCTGGAGCGCCGGGACAGGGGATAATTCACCCCTCCACTTT. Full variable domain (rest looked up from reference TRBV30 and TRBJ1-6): SQTIHQWPATLVQPVGSPLSLECTVEGTSNPNLYWYRQAAGRGLQLLFYSVGIGQISSEVPQNLSASRPQDRQFILSSKKLLLSDSGFYLCAWSAGTGDNSPLHFGNGTRLTVT.

As DNA, the CDR3 is TGCGCCAGCAGCCAGGGCCTTCAGGGCTACACTGAAGCTTTCTTT. Translated: CASSQGLQGYTEAFF. V usage is TRBV4-1 and J usage is TRBJ1-1; a possible D gene is TRBD1 (5 bases). V dropped 3 bases and J dropped 3 bases, with 14 bases sitting between them. Germline values: CDR1 MGHRA, CDR2 YSYEKL. This CDR3 is 15 amino acids long.

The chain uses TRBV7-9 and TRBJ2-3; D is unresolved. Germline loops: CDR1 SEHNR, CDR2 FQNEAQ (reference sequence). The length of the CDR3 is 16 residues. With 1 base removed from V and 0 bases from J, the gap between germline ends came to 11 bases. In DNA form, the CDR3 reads TGTGCCAGCAGCTTAGGTACCAGATCTAGCACAGATACGCAGTATTTT. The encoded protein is CASSLGTRSSTDTQYF.

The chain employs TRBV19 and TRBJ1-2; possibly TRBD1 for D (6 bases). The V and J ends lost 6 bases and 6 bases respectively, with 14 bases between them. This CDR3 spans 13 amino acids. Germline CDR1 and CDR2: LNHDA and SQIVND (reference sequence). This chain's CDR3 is CASRIGGANGYTF. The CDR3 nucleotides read TGTGCCAGTAGGATCGGGGGGGCCAATGGCTACACCTTC.

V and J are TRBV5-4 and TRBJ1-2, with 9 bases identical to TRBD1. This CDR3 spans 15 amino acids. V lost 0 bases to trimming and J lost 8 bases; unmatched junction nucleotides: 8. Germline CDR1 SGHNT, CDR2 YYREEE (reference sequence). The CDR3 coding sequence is TGTGCCAGCAGCTTGGTACCCGGGACAGGGCTAGGCTACACCTTC. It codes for CASSLVPGTGLGYTF.

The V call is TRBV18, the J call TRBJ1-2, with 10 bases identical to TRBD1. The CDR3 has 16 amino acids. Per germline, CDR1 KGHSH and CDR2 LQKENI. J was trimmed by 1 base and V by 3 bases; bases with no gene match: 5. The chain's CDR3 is CASSPMGTGVNYGYTF. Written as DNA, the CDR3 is TGTGCCAGCTCACCTATGGGGACAGGGGTTAACTATGGCTACACCTTC.

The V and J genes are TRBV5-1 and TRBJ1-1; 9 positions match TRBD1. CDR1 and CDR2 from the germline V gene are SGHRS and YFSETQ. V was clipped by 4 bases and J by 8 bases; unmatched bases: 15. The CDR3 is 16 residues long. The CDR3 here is CASSPPSTGGLGEAFF. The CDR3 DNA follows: TGCGCCAGCAGCCCTCCTAGTACAGGGGGCTTGGGGGAAGCTTTCTTT.